In this sample, the clone carrying this TCR beta chain turned up a few times. Its antigen remains unidentified. Each CDR3 protein gets one entry after TCRdb re-called the reads with MiXCR. The table records 340,000 or so distinct CDR3 sequences, around 25% of them present only once. The sample belongs to a study of T cell repertoires in cytomegalovirus infection. Study as a whole: In public TCR beta signatures, there were indications of both CMV infection and matching HLA type.

V was cut by 2 bases and J by 0 bases, with 7 bases left in between. The CDR3 has 14 residues. Study-level results: What dominated the ex vivo response were HLA-C-restricted CMV-specific TCR beta clonotypes.

The V gene is TRBV12-3 or TRBV12-4, the J gene TRBJ2-5; D may be TRBD1 (5 bases). This sample comprised cultured PBMCs, obtained from culture after CMV antigen stimulation. This sequence was found in a human donor in good health (CMV status not recorded). Some clones in this sample may be carry-over from other donors' samples. The CDR3 nucleotides are TGTGCCAGCAGTTTAAGACAGAACCAAGAGACCCAGTACTTC. Amino acid sequence: CASSLRQNQETQYF.